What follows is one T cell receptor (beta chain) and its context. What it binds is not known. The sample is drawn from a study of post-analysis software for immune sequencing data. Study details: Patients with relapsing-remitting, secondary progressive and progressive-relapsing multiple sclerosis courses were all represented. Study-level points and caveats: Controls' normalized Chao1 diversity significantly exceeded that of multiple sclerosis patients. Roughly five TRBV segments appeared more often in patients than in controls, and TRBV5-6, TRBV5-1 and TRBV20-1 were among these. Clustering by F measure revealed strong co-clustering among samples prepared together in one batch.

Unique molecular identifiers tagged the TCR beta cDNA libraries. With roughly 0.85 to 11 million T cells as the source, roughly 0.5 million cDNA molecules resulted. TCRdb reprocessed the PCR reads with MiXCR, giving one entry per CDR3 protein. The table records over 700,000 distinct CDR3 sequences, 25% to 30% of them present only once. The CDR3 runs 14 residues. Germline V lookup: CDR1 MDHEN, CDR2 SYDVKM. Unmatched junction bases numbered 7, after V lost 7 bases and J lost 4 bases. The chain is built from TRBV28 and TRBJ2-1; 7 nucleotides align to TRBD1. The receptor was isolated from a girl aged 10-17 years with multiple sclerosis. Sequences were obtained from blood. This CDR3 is CASTRMTGYNEQFF. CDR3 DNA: TGTGCCAGCACTCGGATGACAGGGTACAATGAGCAGTTCTTC.